This section outlines one T cell receptor (beta chain) sequence together with its context. The antigen remains unidentified. These data originate in a study of OX40 agonist ivuxolimab in advanced cancers. Study overall: Participants, around 80% male, averaged approximately 56 years of age, ranging from roughly 20 to 85. General study points: The mean number of expanded clones was higher in CD8+ T cells than in CD4+. There was clonal expansion of CD4+ and CD8+ blood T cells by week 6 at 0.1 to 3.0 mg/kg.

With baseline, cycle 4 day 1, and cycle 7 day 1 as timepoints, blood was sampled. Sequencing used immunoSEQ multiplex PCR; TCRdb keeps in-frame clones, though not all of them. The table records 70,000 to 90,000 clones, roughly nine tenths of them present only once. Sequencing was performed on CD4+ or CD8+ T cells sorted from blood, taken in a trial of the OX40 agonist ivuxolimab. This receptor was identified in an adult with an advanced solid tumor such as melanoma, head and neck, liver or kidney cancer.

CDR3 sequence (DNA): TGTGCCAGCAGCTTGGCCGCAGGGAGGAGCGGGCAGCCCCAGCATTTT. Its translation: CASSLAAGRSGQPQHF. The V call is TRBV5-4, the J call TRBJ1-5, with D possibly being TRBD1 (5 bases). The length of the CDR3 is 16 residues. Trimming took 0 bases from V and 7 from J, leaving 17 bases between them. CDR1 and CDR2 from the germline V gene are SGHNT and YYREEE (reference sequence).